The rows below give T cell receptor beta chains drawn from one sample of a study of T cells in Graves' hyperthyroidism and ophthalmopathy. TCRdb called the multiplex PCR reads again in MiXCR, with one record for every CDR3 protein. The sample contains 300,000 to 350,000 distinct CDR3 sequences, around 18% of which appear only once. The sample consisted of blood. The receptors shown here come from a woman between 40 and 50 years old with Graves' ophthalmopathy. The CDR3 runs from the conserved cysteine through the conserved F or W. A D gene is named only where the DNA matches it firmly. Some rows mark clone size as missing; the rest say once, few, many or name a class of expanded clone.

TRBV12-3/TRBV12-4,-,TRBJ1-2,-,TGTGCCAGCGGTTTGGGAGACAGCTATGGCTACACCTTC,CASGLGDSYGYTF
TRBV2,many,TRBJ2-5,-,TGTGCCAGCAGTGAAGAGGGAAGGGGGACCCAGTACTTC,CASSEEGRGTQYF
TRBV7-9,few,TRBJ2-7,-,TGTGCCAGCAGCTTAGTTGACGGCTCCTACGAGCAGTACTTC,CASSLVDGSYEQYF
TRBV12-3/TRBV12-4,many,TRBJ2-7,-,TGTGCCAGCAGTTTTGGGCAGGGGACCGAGCAGTACTTC,CASSFGQGTEQYF
TRBV30,once,TRBJ1-2,-,TGTGCCTGTACTGGGGGGGCCGGCTATGGCTACACCTTC,CACTGGAGYGYTF
TRBV19,many,TRBJ1-1,-,TGTGCCAGTACCACGTCGGGGGTAGTACGGAACACTGAAGCTTTCTTT,CASTTSGVVRNTEAFF
TRBV19,many,TRBJ1-1,TRBD1,TGTGCCAGTAGCGCTGGCAGGGGGCATAACACTGAAGCTTTCTTT,CASSAGRGHNTEAFF
TRBV7-9,many,TRBJ2-7,-,TGTGCCAGCAGCTTCCTGGAGTCAGGGGTGGACGAGCAGTACTTC,CASSFLESGVDEQYF
TRBV12-3/TRBV12-4,many,TRBJ2-7,-,TGTGCCAGCAGCTTAACCCCCCTAATTAGCGGACGTGGCGAGCAGTACTTC,CASSLTPLISGRGEQYF
TRBV11-2,-,TRBJ1-1,-,TGTGCCAGCAGTTCTCTCCTGGCTGAAGCTTTCTTT,CASSSLLAEAFF
TRBV7-3,many,TRBJ1-1,-,TGTGCCAGCAGCTTAATAGGAGGACTGGGACGGAACACTGAAGCTTTCTTT,CASSLIGGLGRNTEAFF
TRBV6-2/TRBV6-3,many,TRBJ1-1,-,TGTGCCAGCATTGGCAGAGAGAACACTGAAGCTTTCTTT,CASIGRENTEAFF
TRBV20-1,-,TRBJ2-5,TRBD2,TGCAGTGCTAGACGAGCGGGGTTAAAAGAGACCCAGTACTTC,CSARRAGLKETQYF
TRBV6-1,many,TRBJ2-1,-,TGTGCCAGCAGTGAACTAGTGGGGGGAAACAATGAGCAGTTCTTC,CASSELVGGNNEQFF
TRBV20-1,many,TRBJ1-5,-,TGCAGTGCTAGAGGGGATAGCAATCAGCCCCAGCATTTT,CSARGDSNQPQHF
TRBV27,many,TRBJ2-2,-,TGTGCCAGCAGCCTGACAACCTTGAACACCGGGGAGCTGTTTTTT,CASSLTTLNTGELFF
TRBV24-1,many,TRBJ2-2,TRBD2,TGTGCCACCCAAGCCAGCGGGAGGGATAGCGGGGAGCTGTTTTTT,CATQASGRDSGELFF
TRBV28,many,TRBJ2-2,-,TGTGCCAGCAGTTTAGTGGGAGGAACGGCCGGGGAGCTGTTTTTT,CASSLVGGTAGELFF
TRBV6-1,few,TRBJ1-2,TRBD1,TGTGCCAGCAGTCTGGCAGGGGGCCTTGGCTACACCTTC,CASSLAGGLGYTF
TRBV15,-,TRBJ1-3,-,TGTGCCACCACCGGGGCTGGAAACACCATATATTTT,CATTGAGNTIYF
TRBV11-2,many,TRBJ1-1,TRBD1,TGTGCCAGCAGCTTCCCTGTAAGGGGGCGCGGGAGGAACACTGAAGCTTTCTTT,CASSFPVRGRGRNTEAFF
TRBV11-2,-,TRBJ2-5,-,TGTGCCAGCGGCCCAAGGGGCACAGAGACCCAGTACTTC,CASGPRGTETQYF
TRBV6-1,-,TRBJ1-1,-,TGTGCCAGCCATCACTTCGGCGTTATGAACACTGAAGCTTTCTTT,CASHHFGVMNTEAFF
TRBV11-1,-,TRBJ2-7,-,TGTGCCAGCAGCAGTGATTGGGCGGGAAGCTCCTACGAGCAGTACTTC,CASSSDWAGSSYEQYF
TRBV5-6,many,TRBJ1-2,-,TGTGCCAGCAGCTTTGATTTCGTTGGCTACACCTTC,CASSFDFVGYTF
TRBV12-3/TRBV12-4,many,TRBJ2-7,-,TGTGCCAGCAGTTTAGTTGTACCTTCGGACGAGCAGTACTTC,CASSLVVPSDEQYF
TRBV7-2,-,TRBJ2-5,TRBD1,TGTGCCAGCAGCACCCGGACAGGGAGGGAGACCCAGTACTTC,CASSTRTGRETQYF
TRBV10-3,many,TRBJ1-1,-,TGTGCCATCAGTGAGACGGGGGACACTGAAGCTTTCTTT,CAISETGDTEAFF
TRBV5-1,many,TRBJ1-1,-,TGCGCCAGCAGCTTGGTTTCGGTAATGAACACTGAAGCTTTCTTT,CASSLVSVMNTEAFF
TRBV20-1,many,TRBJ2-5,TRBD2,TGCAGTGCGCCGGGACTAGCGGCCCAAGAGACCCAGTACTTC,CSAPGLAAQETQYF
TRBV29-1,many,TRBJ1-3,-,TGCAGCGTTCAGGGAGGAGGAAACACCATATATTTT,CSVQGGGNTIYF
TRBV20-1,many,TRBJ2-5,-,TGCAGTGCTAGAGTCGCGGGGGAGACCCAGTACTTC,CSARVAGETQYF
TRBV3-1,few,TRBJ1-1,-,TGTGCCAGCAGCCAAGGACCACGGGGTATCGGGGAAGCTTTCTTT,CASSQGPRGIGEAFF
TRBV28,many,TRBJ2-7,-,TGTGCCAGCAGTTTATGGACTAGCGAGCAGTACTTC,CASSLWTSEQYF
TRBV11-2,many,TRBJ2-7,TRBD1,TGTGCCGGCAGCAGGGACAGGGGCTTCTACGAGCAGTACTTC,CAGSRDRGFYEQYF
TRBV28,many,TRBJ2-5,-,TGTGCCAGCAGAGATTACCAAGAGACCCAGTACTTC,CASRDYQETQYF
TRBV28,many,TRBJ1-5,-,TGTGCCAGCAGTTTACCGCAGGGGTCAGGGAATCAGCCCCAGCATTTT,CASSLPQGSGNQPQHF
TRBV12-3/TRBV12-4,-,TRBJ1-5,TRBD1,TGTGCCAGCAGTCGACAGGGGTTAGGTCAGCCCCAGCATTTT,CASSRQGLGQPQHF
TRBV3-1,many,TRBJ2-7,TRBD2,TGTGCCAGCAGCGAAGAGTCTAGCGGGACTTACGAGCAGTACTTC,CASSEESSGTYEQYF
TRBV2,many,TRBJ1-2,-,TGTGCCAGCAGTGAACGGAAGGGCAGCACTGGTGGCTACACCTTC,CASSERKGSTGGYTF
TRBV4-2,-,TRBJ1-2,-,TGTGCCAGCAGCCAAGAAGAGGGGTTTCGCTATGGCTACACCTTC,CASSQEEGFRYGYTF
TRBV6-1,many,TRBJ1-3,TRBD1,TGTGCCAGCAGTAAGGGACAGGGGGTAGGCTCTGGAAACACCATATATTTT,CASSKGQGVGSGNTIYF
TRBV28,many,TRBJ2-7,TRBD1,TGTGCCAGCAGTTTAGCACCCGACAGGGACAACGAGCAGTACTTC,CASSLAPDRDNEQYF
TRBV19,many,TRBJ2-2,-,TGTGCCAGTGGTATAGGGGTAAACACCGGGGAGCTGTTTTTT,CASGIGVNTGELFF
TRBV28,-,TRBJ2-7,-,TGTGCCAGCAGCTCCCTAGGGAGAGAACAGTACTTC,CASSSLGREQYF
TRBV28,-,TRBJ2-7,-,TGTGCCAGCAGCGGGACCGATAGCTCCTACGAGCAGTACTTC,CASSGTDSSYEQYF
TRBV29-1,many,TRBJ1-1,-,TGCAGCGTTGGACGGACGGTGTTCACTGAAGCTTTCTTT,CSVGRTVFTEAFF
TRBV28,many,TRBJ2-3,TRBD2,TGTGCCAGCATCCCGGGAAGGGGACTAGCGCCTAGCACAGATACGCAGTATTTT,CASIPGRGLAPSTDTQYF
TRBV6-5,-,TRBJ1-1,-,TGTGCCAGCAGTTACGGGGGGATGGGCACTGAAGCTTTCTTT,CASSYGGMGTEAFF
TRBV27,many,TRBJ1-2,-,TGTGCCAGCAGTAACCGGGACACCTATGGCTACACCTTC,CASSNRDTYGYTF
TRBV28,many,TRBJ1-5,TRBD1,TGTGCCAGCAGCCAAGACCTGGGACAGGGGTACGGGCCCCAGCATTTT,CASSQDLGQGYGPQHF
TRBV25-1,many,TRBJ1-6,TRBD1,TGTGCCAGCAGTGCTCCCTCGACAGGGAGGAATTCACCCCTCCACTTT,CASSAPSTGRNSPLHF
TRBV6-2/TRBV6-3,many,TRBJ2-7,-,TGTGCCAGCAGTTACTATCGGGGAGGCGAGCAGTACTTC,CASSYYRGGEQYF